This record covers a single T cell receptor (beta chain). This record belongs to a study of cytomegalovirus exposure and HLA in healthy donors. It was with 60 Vbeta and 13 Jbeta primers that the PCR ran. Data came from immunoSEQ multiplex PCR; TCRdb stores just in-frame clones and leaves some out. This table holds roughly 100,000 clones, approximately 80% found once. V gave up 5 bases and J gave up 5 bases, with 13 bases separating them. Germline V gene lookup returns CDR1 SEHNR and CDR2 FQNEAQ (reference sequence). The CDR3 spans 13 residues. Source material: PBMCs. The chain combines TRBV7-9 with TRBJ2-7, with D possibly being TRBD1 (5 bases). The sequence derives from a woman aged 18 to 35 in good health and CMV-seropositive. Here the CDR3 DNA reads TGTGCCAGCAGCGACAGAGACCAGAACGAGCAGTACTTC. It yields the protein CASSDRDQNEQYF.